These 32 T cell receptor beta chains originate from one sample sequenced in a study of CD8 T cells in ankylosing spondylitis. TCRdb redid the calling of the 5' RACE reads with MiXCR, one entry per CDR3 protein. The table records approximately 250,000 distinct CDR3 sequences, over 9.5% of them present only once. Sequenced input: blood, either unsorted or a sorted T cell fraction (not recorded which). These receptor sequences come from a male donor with ankylosing spondylitis or in good health (not recorded which).

The chain employs TRBV20-1 and TRBJ2-1; no definite D call. The CDR3 extends over 14 amino acids. Trimming shortened V by 1 base and J by 4 bases, and 11 bases separated the two germline ends. CDR1 DFQATT and CDR2 SNEGSKA come from the germline V gene (reference sequence). The CDR3 here is CSARARKEYNEQFF. The CDR3 DNA reads as TGCAGTGCTAGAGCACGGAAAGAATACAATGAGCAGTTCTTC.

Many counts were recorded for this clonotype. V and J are TRBV3-1 and TRBJ2-3; 8 nucleotides line up with TRBD2. CDR3 size: 15 residues. The ends lost 1 base at V and 1 base at J; junction bases unmatched: 1. The germline V gene has CDR1 LGHDT and CDR2 YNNKEL (reference sequence). The CDR3 sequence is CASSQGGLGTDTQYF. Here the CDR3 DNA reads TGTGCCAGCAGCCAAGGGGGACTAGGCACAGATACGCAGTATTTT.

Many counts were recorded for this clonotype. The rearrangement links TRBV12-3 or TRBV12-4 to TRBJ2-4; no clear D gene. This CDR3 has 14 amino acids. Trimming took 2 bases from V and 0 from J, leaving 5 bases between them. CDR3 loop: CASSLMGAKNIQYF. CDR3 sequence (DNA): TGTGCCAGCAGTTTAATGGGAGCCAAAAACATTCAGTACTTC.

This clonotype occurred a few times. The chain joins TRBV7-9 to TRBJ2-1; D gene unclear. The germline V gene has CDR1 SEHNR and CDR2 FQNEAQ (reference sequence). The CDR3 loop spans 17 amino acids. The V end was cut by 3 bases, the J end by 0 bases, with 15 bases between. CDR3 in amino acids: CASSFTLLGSSYNEQFF. The CDR3 bases are TGTGCCAGCAGCTTTACCCTCCTAGGAAGCTCCTACAATGAGCAGTTCTTC.

This clonotype came up many times. V and J are TRBV19 and TRBJ2-7, with D possibly matching TRBD1 (6 bases). V dropped 4 bases and J dropped 2 bases, with 15 bases sitting between them. CDR3 length equals 15 residues. Germline CDR1 LNHDA, CDR2 SQIVND (reference sequence). This CDR3 reads CASSTFGGGAYEQYF. DNA of the CDR3: TGTGCCAGTAGTACCTTTGGTGGGGGCGCCTACGAGCAGTACTTC.

This clonotype has a count of ten or more. V and J are TRBV1 and TRBJ2-1; the DNA was not compared with TRBD2, the D call given in the table. TRBV1 represents a pseudogene. The CDR3 covers 17 residues. CDR3: CTSSQRPRTSNYNEQFF. In DNA, the CDR3 is TGCACCAGCAGCCAACGACCTCGGACTAGCAATTACAATGAGCAGTTCTTC.

The sample holds many counts of this clonotype. The J gene is TRBJ1-2, the V gene TRBV18; D ambiguous. Germline lookup yields CDR1 KGHSH and CDR2 LQKENI. There are 14 residues in the CDR3. V lost 5 bases and J lost 6, with 16 bases in between. The CDR3 sequence: CASSSTPSKDGYTF. CDR3 sequence (DNA): TGTGCCAGCTCATCAACACCATCTAAGGATGGCTACACCTTC.

This clonotype was detected ten times or more. The V and J genes are TRBV24-1 and TRBJ2-1; TRBD1 agrees at 9 bases. V was pared by 6 bases and J by 1 base, with 3 bases of the junction left unmatched. This CDR3 has 15 residues. Germline CDR1 reads KGHDR; CDR2 reads SFDVKD. This chain's CDR3 is CATSTTGGSYNEQFF. CDR3 nucleotides: TGTGCCACCAGTACGACAGGGGGGTCCTACAATGAGCAGTTCTTC.

This clonotype occurred many times. The chain employs TRBV21-1 and TRBJ2-2. TRBV21-1 is a known pseudogene. The CDR3 length is 16 residues. Written as DNA, the CDR3 is TGTGCCAGCAGCATCCTTAGGTCACCTAACACCGGGGAGCTGTTTTTT. Amino acid sequence: CASSILRSPNTGELFF.

The table lists this clonotype with many counts. The V gene is TRBV10-3, the J gene TRBJ1-2, with no clear D. The CDR3 extends over 13 amino acids. CDR1 is ENHRY and CDR2 is SYGVKD in the germline V gene. Trimming removed 4 bases from V and 5 bases from J, with 11 bases in between. CDR3 sequence reads: CAISGVSSYGYTF. The CDR3 coding sequence is TGTGCCATCAGTGGGGTCTCGTCGTATGGCTACACCTTC.

This clonotype was found a few times. The chain uses TRBV20-1 and TRBJ2-1, with D possibly being TRBD1 (7 bases). CDR3 size: 11 residues. The germline gives CDR1 DFQATT, CDR2 SNEGSKA (reference sequence). CDR3 DNA sequence: TGCGGCGGGACAGTCGGGAATGAGCAGTTCTTC. Residues: CGGTVGNEQFF.

This clonotype was seen ten or more times. The chain combines TRBV5-1 with TRBJ2-3; 8 bases are shared with TRBD2. Germline values: CDR1 SGHRS, CDR2 YFSETQ. Unmatched junction bases numbered 12, after V lost 4 bases and J lost 5 bases. The CDR3 is made up of 16 amino acids. DNA of the CDR3: TGCGCCAGCAGCCTCCAGGGAGCGGGGGAGGGAGATACGCAGTATTTT. Translated: CASSLQGAGEGDTQYF.

Many counts were recorded for this clonotype. The gene calls are TRBV30 and TRBJ1-6, with no clear D. The CDR3 runs 14 residues. V was clipped by 4 bases and J by 13 bases, with 20 bases between them. Germline V lookup: CDR1 GTSNPN, CDR2 SVGIG (reference sequence). CDR3 region: CAWTRDHPLRPLHF. CDR3 DNA sequence: TGTGCCTGGACCCGTGATCACCCTTTACGGCCCCTCCACTTT.

In the case of this clonotype: This could be a read error, since a much larger clone is one nucleotide away. The V and J genes are TRBV4-1 and TRBJ2-1; maybe TRBD2 (6 bases). The CDR3 is made up of 15 amino acids. The germline gives CDR1 MGHRA, CDR2 YSYEKL. Here the CDR3 DNA reads TGCGCCAGCAGCCAAGAGCGGGGACCTTACAATGGGCAGTTCTTC. Translated, it gives CASSQERGPYNGQFF.

This clonotype was detected ten times or more. The V call is TRBV20-1, the J call TRBJ2-7, with 9 bases that match TRBD1. The CDR3 consists of 14 residues. Germline lookup yields CDR1 DFQATT and CDR2 SNEGSKA (reference sequence). Trimming at V came to 0 bases and at J to 3 bases, leaving 3 bases not matched to a gene. The CDR3 reads CSARDRDRVYEQYF. CDR3 nucleotide sequence: TGCAGTGCTAGAGATCGGGACAGGGTCTACGAGCAGTACTTC.

This clonotype was observed a few times. CDR3 residues: CAWRQSGYTF. Written as DNA, the CDR3 is TGTGCCTGGAGACAGAGTGGCTACACCTTC. The chain uses TRBV30 and TRBJ1-2; D ambiguous. This CDR3 has 10 residues. V was shortened by 3 bases and J by 7 bases, with 6 bases between the two germline ends. In germline, CDR1 is GTSNPN, CDR2 SVGIG (reference sequence).

This clonotype was seen many times. The chain couples TRBV2 to TRBJ1-2; D not resolved. V was shortened by 11 bases and J by 6 bases, with 10 bases between the two germline ends. Germline CDR1 and CDR2: SNHLY and FYNNEI. The CDR3 extends over 10 amino acids. In nucleotides, the CDR3 is TGTGCCTCCAGAGAGGATGGCTACACCTTC. Its protein product is CASREDGYTF.

The rearrangement joins TRBV6-1 to TRBJ1-2, with 7 bases that match TRBD1. CDR1 and CDR2 from the germline V gene are MNHNS and SASEGT. The V gene end was trimmed by 5 bases and the J gene end by 1 base; junction bases not matched to a gene: 7. This CDR3 region has 15 residues. The CDR3 nucleotides read TGTGCCAGCAGTCAACTATGGGACAGTAACTATGGCTACACCTTC. Its protein is CASSQLWDSNYGYTF.

This clonotype was counted many times. The chain combines TRBV13 with TRBJ2-2; maybe TRBD2 (5 bases). Trimming pared 5 bases from V and 0 bases from J, leaving 13 bases between. This CDR3 has 16 amino acids. Germline V gives CDR1 PRHDT, CDR2 FYEKMQ (reference sequence). This chain's CDR3 is CASSKSGFSNTGELFF. The CDR3 DNA reads TGTGCCAGCAGCAAGAGCGGTTTCTCGAACACCGGGGAGCTGTTTTTT.

The table lists this clonotype with many counts. The chain joins TRBV12-3 or TRBV12-4 to TRBJ2-5, with D possibly being TRBD2 (5 bases). V was pared by 4 bases and J by 2 bases, with 14 bases between. The CDR3 is 15 residues long. The CDR3 bases are TGTGCCAGCAGTTCCTCACTAGTAGGGCAAGAGACCCAGTACTTC. Protein: CASSSSLVGQETQYF.

This clonotype was found many times. CDR3 sequence (DNA): TGTGCCAGCAGCTTAATGTCGCGTAATTACAATGAGCAGTTCTTC. It translates to CASSLMSRNYNEQFF. The J gene is TRBJ2-1, the V gene TRBV7-6; no reliable D call. V dropped 2 bases and J dropped 4 bases, with 12 bases sitting between them. Germline CDR1 reads SGHVS; CDR2 reads FNYEAQ. The CDR3 spans 15 residues.

This clonotype appeared many times. The rearrangement joins TRBV12-3 or TRBV12-4 to TRBJ2-7; 8 nucleotides agree with TRBD2. CDR3 size: 13 residues. The V and J ends lost 5 bases and 3 bases, in that order; junction bases with no gene match: 3. The DNA of the CDR3 is TGTGCCAGCAGTGAGCGGGGGAGCTACGAGCAGTACTTC. As protein: CASSERGSYEQYF.

A few counts support this clonotype. The chain employs TRBV29-1 and TRBJ2-1; perhaps TRBD1 as D (5 bases). The CDR3 consists of 11 residues. Between the trimmed V and J ends, which lost 7 bases and 6 bases, there was a span of 10 bases. Germline V gene lookup returns CDR1 SQVTM and CDR2 ANQGSEA. The CDR3 region is CSARVGNEQFF. The DNA for the CDR3 is TGCAGCGCCAGGGTGGGCAATGAGCAGTTCTTC.

This clonotype was counted ten times or more. This chain joins TRBV10-3 and TRBJ2-2; D is uncertain. Looked up from germline, CDR1 is ENHRY and CDR2 is SYGVKD. The V end was cut by 11 bases, the J end by 6 bases, with 16 bases between. This CDR3 comprises 13 residues. The CDR3 reads CASTVVVPGELFF. The CDR3 DNA sequence: TGTGCCTCGACGGTAGTAGTCCCCGGGGAGCTGTTTTTT.

This sequence joins TRBV20-1 and TRBJ2-3, with D tentatively TRBD2 (5 bases). Germline V gives CDR1 DFQATT, CDR2 SNEGSKA (reference sequence). V was clipped by 2 bases and J by 7 bases, with 22 bases between them. This CDR3 is built from 16 residues. The CDR3 is CSARKWTSLGGNTQYF. The CDR3 region has the DNA TGCAGTGCTAGAAAGTGGACTTCCCTCGGTGGAAATACGCAGTATTTT.

In its sample, this clonotype was seen a few times. The chain combines TRBV12-3 or TRBV12-4 with TRBJ1-5, with TRBD1 as a possible D gene (5 bases). The CDR3 is 12 residues long. V gave up 7 bases and J gave up 5 bases, with 9 bases separating them. The CDR3 protein is CASTQGYQPQHF. The CDR3 region has the DNA TGTGCCAGCACCCAGGGTTATCAGCCCCAGCATTTT.

This clonotype occurred many times. The CDR3 here is CASSFGGGAGEQFF. The CDR3 region has the DNA TGCGCCAGCAGCTTCGGCGGGGGGGCCGGTGAGCAGTTCTTC. The J gene is TRBJ2-1, the V gene TRBV5-1, with 9 bases matching TRBD2. The trim removed 2 bases at V and 9 bases at J, leaving 6 bases unmatched. The CDR3 consists of 14 residues. Germline V gives CDR1 SGHRS, CDR2 YFSETQ.

This clonotype was seen at least ten times. J is TRBJ2-5 and V is TRBV3-1, with no clear D. The germline V gene has CDR1 LGHDT and CDR2 YNNKEL (reference sequence). The ends were cut back, 2 bases at V and 5 bases at J, with 12 bases in the middle. This CDR3 is built from 14 residues. The CDR3 sequence is CASSQSGSSETQYF. For the CDR3, the DNA is TGTGCCAGCAGCCAATCGGGTAGTAGTGAGACCCAGTACTTC.

This clonotype was seen many times. This chain uses TRBV2 with TRBJ2-2; D remains unclear. The CDR3 totals 14 residues. The V end lost 6 bases, the J end lost 1 base, and 9 bases lay between the germline ends. CDR1 is SNHLY and CDR2 is FYNNEI in the germline V gene. Here the CDR3 reads CASRAGLNTGELFF. DNA for the CDR3: TGTGCCAGCAGGGCAGGTTTGAACACCGGGGAGCTGTTTTTT.

The CDR3 DNA reads as TGCAGTGCTAGTTTCCTGGGACTAGCGGGAGGGCCGCTGTACAATGAGCAGTTCTTC. Its translation: CSASFLGLAGGPLYNEQFF. This chain connects TRBV20-1 to TRBJ2-1, with 16 bases matching TRBD2. CDR3 length: 19 amino acids. Germline lookup yields CDR1 DFQATT and CDR2 SNEGSKA (reference sequence). Losses at the gene ends were 3 bases for V and 4 bases for J; bases not matched to a gene: 12.

This clonotype was picked up many times. V usage is TRBV20-1 and J usage is TRBJ2-3; weak D call: TRBD1 (5 bases). Germline V lookup: CDR1 DFQATT, CDR2 SNEGSKA (reference sequence). Deletions cut 1 base from V and 0 bases from J, with 11 bases between. This CDR3 has 15 residues. The CDR3 sequence: CSARAIRDSTDTQYF. CDR3 bases: TGCAGTGCTAGAGCAATCAGGGATAGCACAGATACGCAGTATTTT.

This clonotype showed up many times. CDR3 residues: CASSLRQGRAEAFF. The CDR3 DNA reads TGTGCCAGCAGCTTACGACAGGGCAGGGCTGAAGCTTTCTTT. This chain connects TRBV7-2 to TRBJ1-1; 7 positions match TRBD1. This CDR3 is 14 amino acids long. Per germline, CDR1 SGHTA and CDR2 FQGNSA. V dropped 2 bases and J dropped 6; count of bases not matched to a gene: 6.